One sample yielded the 16 T cell receptor beta chains listed below, sequenced in a study of CD8 T cells in Susac syndrome. With random hexamers, reverse transcription was performed on roughly 0.45 to 1 ug of RNA. TCRdb analysed the immunoSEQ multiplex PCR reads with MiXCR anew, one entry per CDR3 protein. Counted here are under 300,000 distinct CDR3 sequences, 95% to 97% occurring once; the ten biggest clones make up about 0.094%. The sequencing input was CD4+ T cells from PBMCs. These receptor sequences come from a human donor with Susac syndrome.

The J gene is TRBJ1-1, the V gene TRBV29-1; a weak D match, TRBD1 (5 bases). V lost 2 bases and J 5 bases, leaving 12 bases between the germline ends. The CDR3 is made up of 13 amino acids. Germline V gives CDR1 SQVTM, CDR2 ANQGSEA. In nucleotides, the CDR3 is TGCAGCGTTGAATTGGGCAGGGTGACTGAAGCTTTCTTT. Translation gives CSVELGRVTEAFF. The full variable domain, completed using reference TRBV29-1 and TRBJ1-1, is SAVISQKPSRDICQRGTSLTIQCQVDSQVTMMFWYRQQPGQSLTLIATANQGSEATYESGFVIDKFPISRPNLTFSTLTVSNMSPEDSSIYLCSVELGRVTEAFFGQGTRLTVV.

This chain links TRBV30 with TRBJ2-7; D possibly corresponds to TRBD2 (6 bases). The germline V gene encodes CDR1 GTSNPN and CDR2 SVGIG (reference sequence). This CDR3 comprises 14 residues. Trimming removed 0 bases at V and 5 bases at J, with 14 bases between. The CDR3 DNA reads as TGTGCCTGGAGTGTACGTAGGAGGAGGGACGAGCAGTACTTC. Amino acids: CAWSVRRRRDEQYF.

The V and J genes are TRBV5-1 and TRBJ1-1; the D is unclear. This CDR3 region has 14 residues. CDR1 and CDR2 from the germline V gene are SGHRS and YFSETQ. V was clipped by 0 bases and J by 1 base, with 7 bases between them. The chain's CDR3 is CASSLALGNTEAFF. CDR3 nucleotide sequence: TGCGCCAGCAGCTTGGCCCTAGGGAACACTGAAGCTTTCTTT.

This chain uses TRBV28 with TRBJ1-4; no definite D call. Looked up from germline, CDR1 is MDHEN and CDR2 is SYDVKM. The V end lost 2 bases, the J end lost 2 bases, and 9 bases lay between the germline ends. This CDR3 is 15 amino acids long. For the CDR3, the DNA is TGTGCCAGCAGTTTAGGCAAAACGACTAATGAAAAACTGTTTTTT. Translation: CASSLGKTTNEKLFF.

This chain joins TRBV25-1 and TRBJ1-1; 8 nucleotides align to TRBD1. The CDR3 length is 12 residues. Trimming at V came to 8 bases and at J to 11 bases, leaving 10 bases not matched to a gene. CDR1 is MGHDK and CDR2 is SYGVNS in the germline V gene. CDR3 loop: CASGRTGGLAFF. For the CDR3, the DNA is TGTGCCAGCGGCCGTACAGGGGGATTGGCTTTCTTT.

This rearrangement joins TRBV27 to TRBJ2-3; possible D gene TRBD2, 7 bases. The CDR3 runs to 17 residues. Germline V gives CDR1 MNHEY, CDR2 SMNVEV (reference sequence). Deletions cut 5 bases from V and 3 bases from J, with 21 bases between. CDR3 nucleotide sequence: TGTGCCAGCAGTCTATGGGGGGGCGTTCCCAAGACAGATACGCAGTATTTT. It yields the protein CASSLWGGVPKTDTQYF.

The J gene is TRBJ2-5, the V gene TRBV11-2, with D hard to call. V shed 4 bases and J shed 1 base, with 10 bases lying between them. Germline V lookup: CDR1 SGHAT, CDR2 FQNNGV. This CDR3 spans 14 amino acids. The CDR3 loop reads CASSSFRGQETQYF. The CDR3 coding sequence is TGTGCCAGCAGCTCGTTTAGAGGCCAAGAGACCCAGTACTTC.

The chain carries TRBV30 and TRBJ1-2, with unresolved D. The V gene's germline CDR1 is GTSNPN and CDR2 SVGIG (reference sequence). The length of the CDR3 is 12 residues. Trimming took 4 bases from V and 2 from J, leaving 8 bases between them. CDR3 region: CAWTGPNYGYTF. CDR3 sequence (DNA): TGTGCCTGGACAGGACCGAACTATGGCTACACCTTC.

The J gene is TRBJ2-7, the V gene TRBV25-1; maybe TRBD1 (5 bases). V was pared by 5 bases and J by 4 bases, with 12 bases between. Germline CDR1 reads MGHDK; CDR2 reads SYGVNS. The CDR3 is 13 residues long. Here the CDR3 DNA reads TGTGCCAGCAGTCTAACAGGATGGTACGAGCAGTACTTC. The encoded protein is CASSLTGWYEQYF.

This clonotype was seen only once. The V call is TRBV12-3 or TRBV12-4, the J call TRBJ2-7; a weak D match, TRBD2 (6 bases). CDR3 length equals 15 residues. V shed 4 bases and J shed 3 bases, with 16 bases lying between them. CDR3 protein: CASSSTRRGIYEQYF. The DNA for the CDR3 is TGTGCCAGCAGTTCCACTAGGAGGGGAATCTACGAGCAGTACTTC.

The rearrangement links TRBV20-1 to TRBJ2-1; 8 bases are a match to TRBD2. The CDR3 extends over 12 amino acids. With 8 bases clipped from V and 10 bases from J, the junction kept 10 bases outside the gene matches. CDR1 DFQATT and CDR2 SNEGSKA come from the germline V gene (reference sequence). CDR3 in DNA: TGCAGTACCTTCGGCGGGAGGCAGGAGCAGTTCTTC. It specifies CSTFGGRQEQFF.

The chain joins TRBV20-1 to TRBJ2-7, with 12 bases that match TRBD2. The CDR3 is made up of 15 amino acids. Trimming cost V 5 bases and J 7 bases; bases outside gene matches: 12. Germline CDR1 DFQATT, CDR2 SNEGSKA (reference sequence). CDR3 sequence: CSALFPSGRDYEQYF. CDR3 DNA: TGCAGTGCTCTCTTTCCTAGCGGGAGGGACTATGAGCAGTACTTC.

This rearrangement joins TRBV6-2 or TRBV6-3 to TRBJ2-7; 8 nucleotides match TRBD1. The germline CDR1 and CDR2 sequences are MNHEY and SVGEGT. Trimming at V came to 6 bases and at J to 1 base, leaving 8 bases not matched to a gene. This CDR3 is 15 amino acids long. The CDR3 here is CASRITGTGSYEQYF. The DNA for the CDR3 is TGTGCCAGCAGGATCACAGGGACAGGTTCCTACGAGCAGTACTTC.

V usage is TRBV7-9 and J usage is TRBJ2-2, with 8 bases aligning to TRBD1. The length of the CDR3 is 16 residues. Germline V gene sequence: CDR1 SEHNR, CDR2 FQNEAQ (reference sequence). The junction had 4 bases not matched to a gene; V was cut back by 1 base and J by 3 bases. The CDR3 loop is CASSLDGTGYTGELFF. CDR3 in DNA: TGTGCCAGCAGCTTAGACGGGACAGGATACACCGGGGAGCTGTTTTTT.

The chain joins TRBV18 to TRBJ2-1; possibly TRBD2 for D (5 bases). Per germline, CDR1 KGHSH and CDR2 LQKENI. The CDR3 is 17 residues long. V gave up 0 bases and J gave up 0 bases, with 12 bases separating them. Here the CDR3 DNA reads TGTGCCAGCTCACCACCCGCGGGCGGTAGCTCCTACAATGAGCAGTTCTTC. Amino acid sequence: CASSPPAGGSSYNEQFF.

Concerning this clonotype itself: The germline gene is not matched at one end of the junction; a read error may be the cause. The chain uses TRBV5-4 and TRBJ2-5, with no clear D. Germline CDR1 reads SGHNT; CDR2 reads YYREEE (reference sequence). There are 12 residues in the CDR3. The CDR3 DNA is TGTGCCACCAGCTTGCTAGATGAGACCCAGTACTTC. Its protein product is CATSLLDETQYF.